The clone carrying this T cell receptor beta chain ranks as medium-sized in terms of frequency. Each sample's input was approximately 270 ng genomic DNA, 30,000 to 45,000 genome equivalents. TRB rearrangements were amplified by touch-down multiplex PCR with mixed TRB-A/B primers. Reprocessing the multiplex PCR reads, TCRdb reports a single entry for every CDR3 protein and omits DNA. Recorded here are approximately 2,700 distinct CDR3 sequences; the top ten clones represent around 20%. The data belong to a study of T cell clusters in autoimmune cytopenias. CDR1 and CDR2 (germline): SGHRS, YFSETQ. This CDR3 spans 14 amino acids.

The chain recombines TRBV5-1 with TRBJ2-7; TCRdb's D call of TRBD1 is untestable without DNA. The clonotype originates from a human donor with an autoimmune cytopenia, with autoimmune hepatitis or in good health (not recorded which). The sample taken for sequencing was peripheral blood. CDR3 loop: CASAGDGGSYEQYF.